This T cell receptor (beta chain) came from a study of T cell responses to AZD1222 COVID-19 vaccine. Study at large: Doses given second, at about 4 or about 12 weeks, were pooled.

Regarding this clone: No antigen is known for it.

Findings of the study overall: Just a handful of people given AZD1222 tested seropositive at baseline.

Sequencing was performed with immunoSEQ multiplex PCR; in TCRdb, only in-frame clones are kept and a portion is missing. The table shows 110,000 to 150,000 clones, with 93% occurring only once. CDR1 is SGHVS, CDR2 FQNEAQ, per germline. Deletions cut 1 base from V and 3 bases from J, with 9 bases between. CDR3 length: 14 amino acids. This sequence was found in an adult in good health. The sample was peripheral blood, taken on day 0 of AZD1222 vaccination. V is TRBV7-8 and J is TRBJ1-1; D not certain. Here the CDR3 reads CASSLVWKDTEAFF. Written as DNA, the CDR3 is TGTGCCAGCAGCTTAGTTTGGAAGGACACTGAAGCTTTCTTT.